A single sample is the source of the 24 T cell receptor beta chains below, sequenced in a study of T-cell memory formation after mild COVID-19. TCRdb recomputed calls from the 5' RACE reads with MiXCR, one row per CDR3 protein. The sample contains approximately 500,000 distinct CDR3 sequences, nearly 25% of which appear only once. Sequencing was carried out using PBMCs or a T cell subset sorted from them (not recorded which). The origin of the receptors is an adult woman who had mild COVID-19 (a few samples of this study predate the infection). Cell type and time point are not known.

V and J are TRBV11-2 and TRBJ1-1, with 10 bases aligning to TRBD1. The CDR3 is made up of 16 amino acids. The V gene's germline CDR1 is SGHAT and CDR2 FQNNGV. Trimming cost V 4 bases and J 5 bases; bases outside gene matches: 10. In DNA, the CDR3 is TGTGCCAGCAGCTGGGCGAGGGGACAGGGGAGAACTGAAGCTTTCTTT. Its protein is CASSWARGQGRTEAFF.

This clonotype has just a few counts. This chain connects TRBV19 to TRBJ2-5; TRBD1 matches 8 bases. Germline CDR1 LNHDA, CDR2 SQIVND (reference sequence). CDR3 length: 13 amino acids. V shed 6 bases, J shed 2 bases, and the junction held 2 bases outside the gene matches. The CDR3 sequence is CASRNRGQETQYF. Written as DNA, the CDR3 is TGTGCCAGTAGGAACAGGGGGCAAGAGACCCAGTACTTC.

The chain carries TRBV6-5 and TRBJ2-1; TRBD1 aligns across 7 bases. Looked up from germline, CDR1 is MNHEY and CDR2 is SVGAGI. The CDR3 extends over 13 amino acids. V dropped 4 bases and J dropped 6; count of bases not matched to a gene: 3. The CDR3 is CASSLTGRNEQFF. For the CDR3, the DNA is TGTGCCAGCAGTTTGACAGGGCGCAATGAGCAGTTCTTC.

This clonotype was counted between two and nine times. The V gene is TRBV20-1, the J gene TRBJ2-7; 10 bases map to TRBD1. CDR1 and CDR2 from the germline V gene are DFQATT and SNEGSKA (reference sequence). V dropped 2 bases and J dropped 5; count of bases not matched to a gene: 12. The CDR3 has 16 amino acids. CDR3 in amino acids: CSARPTRGTGEHEQYF. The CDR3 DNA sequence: TGCAGTGCTAGACCAACCCGCGGGACAGGGGAGCACGAGCAGTACTTC.

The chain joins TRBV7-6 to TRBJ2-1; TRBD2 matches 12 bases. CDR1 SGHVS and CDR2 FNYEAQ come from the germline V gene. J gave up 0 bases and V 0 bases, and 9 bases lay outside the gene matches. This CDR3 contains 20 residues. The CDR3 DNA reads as TGTGCCAGCAGCTTAGCGCCCGGGCTAGCGGGAGGGTCCTCCTACAATGAGCAGTTCTTC. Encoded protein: CASSLAPGLAGGSSYNEQFF.

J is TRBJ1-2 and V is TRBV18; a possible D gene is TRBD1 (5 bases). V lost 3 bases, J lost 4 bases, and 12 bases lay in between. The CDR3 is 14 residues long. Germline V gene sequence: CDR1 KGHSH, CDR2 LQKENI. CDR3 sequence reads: CASSPSQGGYGYTF. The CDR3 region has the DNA TGTGCCAGCTCACCTTCCCAGGGCGGCTATGGCTACACCTTC.

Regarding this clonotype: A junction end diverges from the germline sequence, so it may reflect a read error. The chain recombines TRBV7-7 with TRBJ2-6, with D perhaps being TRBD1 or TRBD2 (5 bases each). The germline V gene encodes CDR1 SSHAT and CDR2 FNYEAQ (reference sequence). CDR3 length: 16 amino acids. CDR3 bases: TGTGCTAGCAGCCCCGGCCGAGGGGCTGGGGCCAACGTCCTGACTTTC. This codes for CASSPGRGAGANVLTF.

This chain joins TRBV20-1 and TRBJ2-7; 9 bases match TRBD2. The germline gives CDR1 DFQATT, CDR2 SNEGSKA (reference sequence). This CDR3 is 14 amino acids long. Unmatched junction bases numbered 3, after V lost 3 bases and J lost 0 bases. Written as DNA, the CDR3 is TGCAGTGCTAGTATGCGGGAGGGCTCCTACGAGCAGTACTTC. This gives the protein CSASMREGSYEQYF.

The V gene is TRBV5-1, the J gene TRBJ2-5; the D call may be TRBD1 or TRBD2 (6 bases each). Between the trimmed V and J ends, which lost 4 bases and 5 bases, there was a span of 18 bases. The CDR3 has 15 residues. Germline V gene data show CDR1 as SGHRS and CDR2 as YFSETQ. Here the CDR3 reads CASSIITGRTETQYF. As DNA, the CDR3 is TGCGCCAGCAGCATAATTACAGGGAGGACGGAGACCCAGTACTTC.

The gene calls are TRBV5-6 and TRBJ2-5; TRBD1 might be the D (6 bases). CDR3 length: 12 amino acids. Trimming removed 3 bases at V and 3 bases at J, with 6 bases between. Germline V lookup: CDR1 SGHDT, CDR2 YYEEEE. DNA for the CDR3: TGTGCCAGCAGCTACAGGGAAGAGACCCAGTACTTC. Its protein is CASSYREETQYF.

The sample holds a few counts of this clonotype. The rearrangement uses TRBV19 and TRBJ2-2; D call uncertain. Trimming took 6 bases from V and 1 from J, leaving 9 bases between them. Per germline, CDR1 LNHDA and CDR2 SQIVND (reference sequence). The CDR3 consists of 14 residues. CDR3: CASRYQRNTGELFF. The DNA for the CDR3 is TGTGCCAGTAGATACCAGAGGAACACCGGGGAGCTGTTTTTT.

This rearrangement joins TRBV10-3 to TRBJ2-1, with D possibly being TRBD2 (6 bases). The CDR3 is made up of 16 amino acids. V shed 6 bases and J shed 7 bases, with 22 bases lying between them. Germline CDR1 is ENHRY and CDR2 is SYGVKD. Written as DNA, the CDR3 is TGTGCCATCAGGCCGGGACTCGAGATTCGGGAAAATGAGCAGTTCTTC. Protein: CAIRPGLEIRENEQFF.

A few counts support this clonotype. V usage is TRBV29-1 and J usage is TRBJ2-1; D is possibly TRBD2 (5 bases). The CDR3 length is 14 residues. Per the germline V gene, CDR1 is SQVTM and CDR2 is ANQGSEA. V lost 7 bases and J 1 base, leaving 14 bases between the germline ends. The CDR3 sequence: CSAPSRESYNEQFF. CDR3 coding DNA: TGCAGCGCCCCCTCGAGGGAGTCCTACAATGAGCAGTTCTTC.

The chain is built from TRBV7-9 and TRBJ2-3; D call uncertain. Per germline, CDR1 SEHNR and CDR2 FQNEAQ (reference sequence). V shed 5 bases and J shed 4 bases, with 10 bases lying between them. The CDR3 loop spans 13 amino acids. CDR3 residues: CASSPRWADTQYF. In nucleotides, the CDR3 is TGTGCCAGCAGCCCCAGGTGGGCAGATACGCAGTATTTT.

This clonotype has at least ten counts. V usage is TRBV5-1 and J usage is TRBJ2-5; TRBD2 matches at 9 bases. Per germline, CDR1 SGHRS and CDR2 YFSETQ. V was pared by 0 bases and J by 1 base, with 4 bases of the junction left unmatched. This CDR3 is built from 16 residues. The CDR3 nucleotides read TGCGCCAGCAGCTTGGTCCCTAGCGGGACCCAAGAGACCCAGTACTTC. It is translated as CASSLVPSGTQETQYF.

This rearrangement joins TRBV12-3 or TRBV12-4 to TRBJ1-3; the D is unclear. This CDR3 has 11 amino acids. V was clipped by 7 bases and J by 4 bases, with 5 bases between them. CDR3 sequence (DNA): TGTGCCAGCATGATAGGAAACACCATATATTTT. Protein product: CASMIGNTIYF.

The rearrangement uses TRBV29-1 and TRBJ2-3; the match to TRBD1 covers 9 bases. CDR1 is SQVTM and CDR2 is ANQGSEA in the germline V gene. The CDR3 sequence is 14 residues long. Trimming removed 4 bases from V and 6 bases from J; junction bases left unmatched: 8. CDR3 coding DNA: TGCAGCGTTGCAGGGACAGGGAAGGACGATACGCAGTATTTT. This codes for CSVAGTGKDDTQYF.

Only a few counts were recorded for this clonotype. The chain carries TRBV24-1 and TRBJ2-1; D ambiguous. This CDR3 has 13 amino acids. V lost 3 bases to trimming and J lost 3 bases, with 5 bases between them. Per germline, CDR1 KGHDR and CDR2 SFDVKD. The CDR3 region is CATSDQNYNEQFF. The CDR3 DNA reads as TGTGCCACCAGTGATCAAAACTACAATGAGCAGTTCTTC.

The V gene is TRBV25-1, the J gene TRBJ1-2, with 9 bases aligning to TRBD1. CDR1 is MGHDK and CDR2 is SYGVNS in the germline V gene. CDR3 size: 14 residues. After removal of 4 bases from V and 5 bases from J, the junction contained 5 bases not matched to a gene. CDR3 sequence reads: CASSVTGTGYGYTF. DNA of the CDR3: TGTGCCAGCAGTGTCACCGGGACAGGGTATGGCTACACCTTC.

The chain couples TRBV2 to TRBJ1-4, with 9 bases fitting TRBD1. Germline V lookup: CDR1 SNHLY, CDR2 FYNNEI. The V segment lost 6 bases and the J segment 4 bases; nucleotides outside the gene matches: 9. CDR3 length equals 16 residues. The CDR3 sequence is CASRAGTGRSNEKLFF. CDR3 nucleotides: TGTGCCAGCAGAGCCGGGACAGGGAGGAGTAATGAAAAACTGTTTTTT.

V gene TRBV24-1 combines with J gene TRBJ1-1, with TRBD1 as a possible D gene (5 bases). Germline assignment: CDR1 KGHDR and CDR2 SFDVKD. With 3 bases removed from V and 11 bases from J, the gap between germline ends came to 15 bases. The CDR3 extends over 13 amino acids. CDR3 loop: CATSDQGLIGAFF. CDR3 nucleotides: TGTGCCACCAGTGATCAGGGCTTGATCGGGGCTTTCTTT.

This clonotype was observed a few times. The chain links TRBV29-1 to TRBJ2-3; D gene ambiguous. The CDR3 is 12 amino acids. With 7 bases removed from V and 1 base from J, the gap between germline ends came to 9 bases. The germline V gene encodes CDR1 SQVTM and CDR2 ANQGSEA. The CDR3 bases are TGCAGCGCAAACGGTCGCACAGATACGCAGTATTTT. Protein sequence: CSANGRTDTQYF.

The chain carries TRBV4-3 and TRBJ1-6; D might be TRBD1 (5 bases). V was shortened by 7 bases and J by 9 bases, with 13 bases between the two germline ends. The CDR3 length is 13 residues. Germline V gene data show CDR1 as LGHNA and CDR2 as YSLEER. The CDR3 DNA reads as TGCGCCAGCAAAGGGCAGGGCGGTTCACCCCTCCACTTT. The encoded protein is CASKGQGGSPLHF.

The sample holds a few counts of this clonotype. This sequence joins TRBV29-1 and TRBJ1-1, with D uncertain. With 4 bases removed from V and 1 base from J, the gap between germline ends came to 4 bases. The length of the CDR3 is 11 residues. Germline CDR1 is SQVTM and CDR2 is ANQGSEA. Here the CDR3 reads CSVAENTEAFF. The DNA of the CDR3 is TGCAGCGTTGCAGAGAACACTGAAGCTTTCTTT.